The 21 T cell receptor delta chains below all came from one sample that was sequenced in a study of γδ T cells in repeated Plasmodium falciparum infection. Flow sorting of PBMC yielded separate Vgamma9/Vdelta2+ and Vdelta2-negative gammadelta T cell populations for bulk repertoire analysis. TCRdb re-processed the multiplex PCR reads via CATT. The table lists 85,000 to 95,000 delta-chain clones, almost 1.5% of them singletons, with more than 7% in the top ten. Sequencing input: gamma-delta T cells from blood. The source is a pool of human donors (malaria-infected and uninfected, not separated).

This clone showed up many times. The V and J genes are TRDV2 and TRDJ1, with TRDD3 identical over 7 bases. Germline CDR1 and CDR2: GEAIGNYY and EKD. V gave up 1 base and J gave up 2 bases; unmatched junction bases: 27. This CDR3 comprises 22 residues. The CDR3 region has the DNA TGTGCCTGTGACACTATACTCGGATTAGAGGGGACTGGGGATGAGCATACCGATAAACTCATCTTT. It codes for CACDTILGLEGTGDEHTDKLIF.

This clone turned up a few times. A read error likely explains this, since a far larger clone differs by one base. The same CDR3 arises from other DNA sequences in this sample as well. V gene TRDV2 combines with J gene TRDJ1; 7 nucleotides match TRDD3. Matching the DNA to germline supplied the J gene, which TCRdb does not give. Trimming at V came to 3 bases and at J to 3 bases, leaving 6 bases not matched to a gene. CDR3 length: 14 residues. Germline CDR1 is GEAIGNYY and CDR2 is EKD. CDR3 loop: CACDGGYGSDKLIF. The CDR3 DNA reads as TGTGCCTGTGACGGAGGATACGGGTCCGATAAACTCATCTTT.

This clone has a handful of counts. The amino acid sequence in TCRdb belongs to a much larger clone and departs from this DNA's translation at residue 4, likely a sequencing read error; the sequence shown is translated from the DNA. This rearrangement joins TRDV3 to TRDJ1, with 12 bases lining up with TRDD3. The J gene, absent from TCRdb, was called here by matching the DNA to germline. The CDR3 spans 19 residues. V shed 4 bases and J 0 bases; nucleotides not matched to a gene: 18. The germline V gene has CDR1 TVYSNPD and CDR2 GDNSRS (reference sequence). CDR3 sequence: CASDLPSTGGYWYTDKLIF. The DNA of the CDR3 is TGTGCCTCCGACCTTCCTTCCACTGGGGGATACTGGTACACCGATAAACTCATCTTT.

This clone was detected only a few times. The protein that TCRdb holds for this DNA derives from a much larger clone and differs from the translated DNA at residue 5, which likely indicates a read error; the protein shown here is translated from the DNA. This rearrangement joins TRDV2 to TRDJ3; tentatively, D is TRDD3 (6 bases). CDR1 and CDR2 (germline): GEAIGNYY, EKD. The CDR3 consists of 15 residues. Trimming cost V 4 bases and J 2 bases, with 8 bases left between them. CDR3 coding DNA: TGTGCCTGTGATCGGATACCCTGGGACACCCGACAGATGTTTTTC. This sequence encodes CACDRIPWDTRQMFF.

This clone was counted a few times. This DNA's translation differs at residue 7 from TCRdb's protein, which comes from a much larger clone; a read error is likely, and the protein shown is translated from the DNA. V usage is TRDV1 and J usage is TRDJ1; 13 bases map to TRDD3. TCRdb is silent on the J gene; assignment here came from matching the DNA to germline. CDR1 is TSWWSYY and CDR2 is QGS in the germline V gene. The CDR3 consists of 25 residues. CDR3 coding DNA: TGTGCCCTTGGGGAACTACGGTCTTCCTACACAAAAACTGGGGGATACGCGTCCTCCCCCGATAAACTCATCTTT. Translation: CALGELRSSYTKTGGYASSPDKLIF.

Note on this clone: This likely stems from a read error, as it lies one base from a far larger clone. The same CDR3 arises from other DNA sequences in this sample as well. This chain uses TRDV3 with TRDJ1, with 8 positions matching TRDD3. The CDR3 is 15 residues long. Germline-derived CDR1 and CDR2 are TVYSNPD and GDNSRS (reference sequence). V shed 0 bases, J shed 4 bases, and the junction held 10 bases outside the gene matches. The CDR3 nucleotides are TGTGCCTTTAGTTGGGGGATCCTACTACTCGATAAACTCATCTTT. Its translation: CAFSWGILLLDKLIF.

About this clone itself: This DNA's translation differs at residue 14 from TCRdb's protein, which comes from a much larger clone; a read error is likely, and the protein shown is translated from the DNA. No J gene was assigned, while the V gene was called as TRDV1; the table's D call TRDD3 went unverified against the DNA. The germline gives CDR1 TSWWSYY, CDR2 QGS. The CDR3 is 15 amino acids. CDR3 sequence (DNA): TGTGCTCTTGTAAACATCCAGGGGAACACCGATAAACTCACCTTT. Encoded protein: CALVNIQGNTDKLTF.

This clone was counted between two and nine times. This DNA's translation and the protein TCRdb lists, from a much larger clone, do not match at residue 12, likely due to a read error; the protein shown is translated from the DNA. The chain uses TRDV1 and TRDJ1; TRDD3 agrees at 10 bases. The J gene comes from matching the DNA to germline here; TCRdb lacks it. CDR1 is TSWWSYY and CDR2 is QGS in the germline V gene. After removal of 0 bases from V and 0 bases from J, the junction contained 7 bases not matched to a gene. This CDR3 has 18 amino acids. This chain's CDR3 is CALGELELGDLHTDKLIF. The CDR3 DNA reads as TGTGCTCTTGGGGAACTAGAACTGGGGGATTTACACACCGATAAACTCATCTTT.

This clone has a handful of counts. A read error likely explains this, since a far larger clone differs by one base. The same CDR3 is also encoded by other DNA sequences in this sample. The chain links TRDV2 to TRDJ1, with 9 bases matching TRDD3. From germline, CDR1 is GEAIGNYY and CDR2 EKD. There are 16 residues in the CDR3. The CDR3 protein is CACDKLGEQYTDKLIF. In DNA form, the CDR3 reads TGTGCTTGTGACAAACTGGGGGAGCAATACACCGATAAACTCATCTTT.

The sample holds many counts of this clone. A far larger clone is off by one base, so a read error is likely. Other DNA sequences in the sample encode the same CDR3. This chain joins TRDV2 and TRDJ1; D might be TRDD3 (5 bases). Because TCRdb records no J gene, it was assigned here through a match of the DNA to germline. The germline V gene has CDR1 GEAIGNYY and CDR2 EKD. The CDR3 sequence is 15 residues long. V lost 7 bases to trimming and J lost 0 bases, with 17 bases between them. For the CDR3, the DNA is TGTGCCTGCGACCAGTGGGGCCTTTACACCGATAAACTCATCTTT. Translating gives CACDQWGLYTDKLIF.

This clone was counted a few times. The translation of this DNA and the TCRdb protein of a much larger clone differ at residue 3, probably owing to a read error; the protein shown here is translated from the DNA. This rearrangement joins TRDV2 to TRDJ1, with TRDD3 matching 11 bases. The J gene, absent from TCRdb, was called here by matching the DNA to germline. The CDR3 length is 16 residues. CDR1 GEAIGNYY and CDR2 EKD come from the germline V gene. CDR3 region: CARDTGLGDSTDKLIF. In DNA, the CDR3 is TGTGCCCGTGACACCGGACTGGGGGATAGCACCGATAAACTCATCTTT.

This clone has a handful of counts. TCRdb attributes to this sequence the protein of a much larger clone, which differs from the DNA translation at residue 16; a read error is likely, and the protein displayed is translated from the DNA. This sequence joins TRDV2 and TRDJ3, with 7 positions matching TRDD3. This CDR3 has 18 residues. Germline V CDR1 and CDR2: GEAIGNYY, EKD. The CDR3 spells CACDTKGYSSWDTRQTFF. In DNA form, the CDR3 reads TGTGCCTGTGACACCAAGGGATACAGCTCCTGGGACACCCGACAGACGTTTTTC.

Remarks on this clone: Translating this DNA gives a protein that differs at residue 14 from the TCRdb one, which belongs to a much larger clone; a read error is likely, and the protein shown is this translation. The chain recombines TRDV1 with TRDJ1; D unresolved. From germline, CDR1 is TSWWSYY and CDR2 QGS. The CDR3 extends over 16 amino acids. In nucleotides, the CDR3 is TGTGCTCTTGGGGAACCCCGGATCCGTATGCCCGATAAACGCATCTTT. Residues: CALGEPRIRMPDKRIF.

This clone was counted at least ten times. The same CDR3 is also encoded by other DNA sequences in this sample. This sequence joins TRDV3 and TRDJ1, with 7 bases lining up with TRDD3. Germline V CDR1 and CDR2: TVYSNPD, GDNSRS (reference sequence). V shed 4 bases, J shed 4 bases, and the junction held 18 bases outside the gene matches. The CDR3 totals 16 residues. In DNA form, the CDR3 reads TGTGCCTATAGCCTTGGTAGGGGGGGATTCCGCGATAAACTCATCTTT. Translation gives CAYSLGRGGFRDKLIF.

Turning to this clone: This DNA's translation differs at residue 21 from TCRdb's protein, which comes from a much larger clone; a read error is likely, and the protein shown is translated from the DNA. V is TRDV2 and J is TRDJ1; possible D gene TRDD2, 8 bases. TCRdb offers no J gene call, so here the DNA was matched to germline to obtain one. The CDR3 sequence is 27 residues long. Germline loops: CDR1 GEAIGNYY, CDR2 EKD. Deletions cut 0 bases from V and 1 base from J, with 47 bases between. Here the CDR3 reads CACDTKLPTSTGELPPSCDKVTDKLIF. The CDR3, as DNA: TGTGCCTGTGACACCAAACTTCCTACAAGTACTGGGGAACTTCCCCCCTCCTGCGATAAAGTCACCGATAAACTCATCTTT.

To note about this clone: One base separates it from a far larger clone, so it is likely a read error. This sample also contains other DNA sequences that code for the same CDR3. CDR3 residues: CACDTVGYGGGTPLTDKLIF. The CDR3 nucleotides are TGTGCCTGTGACACCGTCGGATATGGTGGGGGAACGCCCCTCACCGATAAACTCATCTTT. The chain joins TRDV2 to TRDJ1; 7 nucleotides line up with TRDD3. Germline matching of the DNA provided the J gene here, since TCRdb leaves it blank. CDR3 size: 20 residues. The V gene's germline CDR1 is GEAIGNYY and CDR2 EKD. V shed 0 bases, J shed 1 base, and the junction held 19 bases outside the gene matches.

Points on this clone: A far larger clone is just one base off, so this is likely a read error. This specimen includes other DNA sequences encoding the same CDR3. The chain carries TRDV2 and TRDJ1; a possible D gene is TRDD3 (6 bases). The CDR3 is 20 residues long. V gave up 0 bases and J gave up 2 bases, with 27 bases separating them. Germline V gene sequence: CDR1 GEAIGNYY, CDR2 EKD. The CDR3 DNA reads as TGTGCCTGTGACACCGGCCCCACACGTACTGGGCCCCCCGGGACCGATAAACTCATCTTT. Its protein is CACDTGPTRTGPPGTDKLIF.

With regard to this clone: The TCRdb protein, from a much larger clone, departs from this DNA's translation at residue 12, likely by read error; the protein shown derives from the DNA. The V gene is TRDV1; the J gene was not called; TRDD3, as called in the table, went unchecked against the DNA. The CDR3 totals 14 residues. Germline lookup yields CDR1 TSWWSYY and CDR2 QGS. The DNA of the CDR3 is TGTGCTCTTGGGGAACTGGCTCCTGAGCGGGAACCCATCTTT. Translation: CALGELAPEREPIF.

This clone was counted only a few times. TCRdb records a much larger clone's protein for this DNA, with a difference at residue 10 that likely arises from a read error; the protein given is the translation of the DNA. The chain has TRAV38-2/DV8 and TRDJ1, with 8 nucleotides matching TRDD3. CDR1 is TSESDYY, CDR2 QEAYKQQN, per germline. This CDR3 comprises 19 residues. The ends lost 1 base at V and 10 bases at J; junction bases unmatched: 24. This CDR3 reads CAYRSQSFLALWGYLGLIF. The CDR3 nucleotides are TGTGCTTATAGGAGCCAATCATTCCTAGCTTTGTGGGGATACCTTGGACTCATCTTT.

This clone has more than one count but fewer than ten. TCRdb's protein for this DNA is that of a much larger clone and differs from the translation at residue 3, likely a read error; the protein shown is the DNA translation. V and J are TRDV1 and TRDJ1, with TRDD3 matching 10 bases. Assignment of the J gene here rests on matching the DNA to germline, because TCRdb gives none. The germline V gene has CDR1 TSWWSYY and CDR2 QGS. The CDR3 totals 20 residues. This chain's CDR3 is CAPGTSTSWGIHPLPNKLIF. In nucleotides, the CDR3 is TGTGCTCCTGGGACTTCTACGTCTTGGGGGATACACCCCCTACCAAATAAACTCATCTTT.

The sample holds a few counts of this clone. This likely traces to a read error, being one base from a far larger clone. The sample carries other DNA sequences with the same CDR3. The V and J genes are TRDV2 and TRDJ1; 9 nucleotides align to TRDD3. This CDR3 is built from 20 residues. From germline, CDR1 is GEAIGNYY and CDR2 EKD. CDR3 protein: CACDTVLGLGEGRYTDKLIF. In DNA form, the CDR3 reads TGTGCCTGTGACACCGTTTTAGGACTGGGGGAAGGTCGGTACACCGATAAACTTATCTTT.